This TCR beta chain is from a study of technical replicates of blood from a handful of donors. V dropped 5 bases and J dropped 7; count of bases not matched to a gene: 8. CDR1 and CDR2 from the germline V gene are SGHTA and FQGTGA. There are 13 residues in the CDR3. The method was immunoSEQ multiplex PCR; TCRdb's version includes in-frame clones alone and lacks a portion of them. In the table there are 50,000 to 80,000 clones, around 87% of which are singletons. This sequence originates from a human donor in good health. Some clones in this sample may be carry-over from other donors' samples. The gene calls are TRBV7-3 and TRBJ2-7; TRBD1 matches 7 bases. Input material: PBMCs. The CDR3 sequence is CASSARDSREQYF. CDR3 nucleotide sequence: TGTGCCAGCAGCGCCAGGGACAGTCGGGAGCAGTACTTC.